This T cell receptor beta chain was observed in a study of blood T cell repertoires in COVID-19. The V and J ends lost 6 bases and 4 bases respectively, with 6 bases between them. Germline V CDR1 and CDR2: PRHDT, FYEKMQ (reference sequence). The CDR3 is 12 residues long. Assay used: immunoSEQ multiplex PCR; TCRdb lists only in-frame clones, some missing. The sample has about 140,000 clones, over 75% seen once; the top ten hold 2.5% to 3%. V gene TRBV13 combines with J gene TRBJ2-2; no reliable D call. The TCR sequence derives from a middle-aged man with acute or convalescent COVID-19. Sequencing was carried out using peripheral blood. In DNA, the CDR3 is TGTGCCAGCAGTCCCGGCACCGGGGAGCTGTTTTTT. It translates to CASSPGTGELFF.